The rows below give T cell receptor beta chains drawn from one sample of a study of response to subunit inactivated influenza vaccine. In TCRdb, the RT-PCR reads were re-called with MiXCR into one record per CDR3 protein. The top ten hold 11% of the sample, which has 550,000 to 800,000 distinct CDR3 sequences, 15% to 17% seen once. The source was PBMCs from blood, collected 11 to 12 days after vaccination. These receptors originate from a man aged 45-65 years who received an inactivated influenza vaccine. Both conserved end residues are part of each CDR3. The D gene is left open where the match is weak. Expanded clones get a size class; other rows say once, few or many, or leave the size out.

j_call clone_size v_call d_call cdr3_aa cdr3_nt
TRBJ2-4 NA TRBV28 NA CASSLVGVAKNIQYF TGTGCCAGCAGTTTAGTCGGCGTAGCCAAAAACATTCAGTACTTC
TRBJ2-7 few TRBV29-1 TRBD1 CSDGAHRGPAYEQYF TGCAGCGATGGAGCCCACAGGGGGCCAGCCTACGAGCAGTACTTC
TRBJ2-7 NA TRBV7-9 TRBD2 CASSLVAWTSGTYEQYF TGTGCCAGCAGCTTAGTAGCTTGGACTAGCGGGACCTACGAGCAGTACTTC
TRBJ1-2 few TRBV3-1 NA CASSERPRGDYGYTF TGTGCCAGCAGCGAAAGACCCCGAGGCGACTATGGCTACACCTTC
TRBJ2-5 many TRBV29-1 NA CSVGGRFQETQYF TGCAGCGTTGGCGGACGCTTCCAAGAGACCCAGTACTTC
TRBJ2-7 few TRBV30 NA CAWSVVWYEQYF TGTGCCTGGAGTGTAGTTTGGTACGAGCAGTACTTC
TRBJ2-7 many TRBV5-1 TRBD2 CASSQSATSVYEQYF TGCGCCAGCAGCCAAAGTGCTACTAGCGTCTACGAGCAGTACTTC
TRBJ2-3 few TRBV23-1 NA CASSQSWRQEDTQYF TGCGCCAGCAGTCAATCTTGGCGGCAGGAGGATACGCAGTATTTT
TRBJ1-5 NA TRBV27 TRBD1 CASSQGQGPQPQHF TGTGCCAGCAGTCAAGGACAGGGTCCTCAGCCCCAGCATTTT
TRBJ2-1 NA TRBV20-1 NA CSARFGGANYNEQFF TGCAGTGCTAGATTCGGCGGGGCAAACTACAATGAGCAGTTCTTC
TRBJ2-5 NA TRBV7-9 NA CASSLMERETQYF TGTGCCAGCAGCTTGATGGAGCGAGAGACCCAGTACTTC